This T cell receptor beta chain was profiled in a study of T cell clones after liver transplantation. Findings of the study overall: Post-transplant, graft-donor-reactive CD4 TCRbeta sequences in blood dropped significantly in 5 of 8 subjects.

For this clone: As yet, its antigen is unknown. At one of its ends the junction is not consistent with the germline gene, which may arise from a read error. At the DNA level, this CDR3 is encoded by other sequences in the same sample as well.

CDR1 is SSHAT, CDR2 FNYEAQ, per germline (reference sequence). CDR3 length equals 14 residues. Sequencing used immunoSEQ multiplex PCR; TCRdb keeps in-frame clones, though not all of them. Of around 110,000 clones listed, 90% are singletons. The source is a human patient who received a liver transplant. Some T cells may originate from the graft donor. The sequenced sample was CD4+ T cells from blood, obtained 12 months after liver transplant. The chain combines TRBV7-7 with TRBJ2-5; 10 bases are shared with TRBD1. CDR3 coding DNA: TGTGCTAGCAGCACGGACAGGGGGCAAGAGACCCAGTACTTC. Residues: CASSTDRGQETQYF. The variable domain in full, completed from reference TRBV7-7 and TRBJ2-5, reads GAGVSQSPRYKVTKRGQDVTLRCDPISSHATLYWYQQALGQGPEFLTYFNYEAQPDKSGLPSDRFSAERPEGSISTLTIQRTEQRDSAMYRCASSTDRGQETQYFGPGTRLLVL.